Each of the 16 T cell receptor beta chains below was sequenced from the same sample in a study of CD8+CD57+ T cells in acquired aplastic anemia. Using genomic DNA as the template, TCR beta VDJ and CDR3 profiling was carried out. TCRdb reprocessed the reads via MiXCR and lists one record per CDR3 protein. The data contain 100,000 to 130,000 distinct CDR3 sequences, approximately 48% of them seen just once; the ten biggest clones take up around a third. The sample comprised sorted CD4+, CD8+, or CD8+CD57+ T cells (not recorded which) from PBMCs. These TCRs come from a human donor in good health, serving as a control.

A few counts support this clonotype. CDR3 DNA sequence: TGTGCCTCTAGGGGGGGTAGCAATCAGCCCCAGCATTTT. It yields the protein CASRGGSNQPQHF. This chain connects TRBV15 to TRBJ1-5; D perhaps matches TRBD1 (6 bases). This CDR3 has 13 amino acids. The germline CDR1 and CDR2 sequences are LNHNV and YYDKDF (reference sequence). Trimming removed 11 bases at V and 0 bases at J, with 11 bases between.

A word on this clonotype: Possible read error: a much larger clone is one base away. The V gene is TRBV11-2, the J gene TRBJ1-3; D gene ambiguous. This CDR3 comprises 14 residues. Germline CDR1 SGHAT, CDR2 FQNNGV. This CDR3 is CASSSPMAGNIIYF. For the CDR3, the DNA is TGTGCCAGTAGTTCCCCCATGGCTGGAAACATCATATATTTT.

Concerning this clonotype itself: Given a much more abundant clone one base away, this may be a read error. The rearrangement uses TRBV5-5 and TRBJ1-2; D remains unclear. The germline CDR1 and CDR2 sequences are SGHKS and YYEKEE (reference sequence). CDR3 length equals 16 residues. In DNA form, the CDR3 reads TGTGCCGGCAGCTTGGAGCGGGCGGGCGCTAACTATGGCTACACCTTC. The encoded protein is CAGSLERAGANYGYTF.

This clonotype was seen many times. V is TRBV6-1 and J is TRBJ1-2; 9 nucleotides agree with TRBD1. Germline CDR1 and CDR2: MNHNS and SASEGT. The CDR3 spans 15 residues. J was trimmed by 4 bases and V by 6 bases; bases with no gene match: 9. The CDR3 DNA follows: TGTGCCAGCAGGACCTGGACAGGGGCAAGCTATGGCTACACCTTC. It is translated as CASRTWTGASYGYTF.

At least ten counts were recorded for this clonotype. The CDR3 DNA reads TGTGCCACAGCCGGGACTAGCACAGATACGCAGTATTTT. It translates to CATAGTSTDTQYF. This sequence joins TRBV19 and TRBJ2-3, with a weak D call TRBD2 (6 bases). The ends were cut back, 10 bases at V and 0 bases at J, with 11 bases in the middle. This CDR3 contains 13 residues. The germline V gene has CDR1 LNHDA and CDR2 SQIVND (reference sequence).

This clonotype was detected a few times. The V gene is TRBV20-1, the J gene TRBJ2-7, with TRBD1 as a possible D gene (6 bases). CDR3 length: 12 residues. The germline gives CDR1 DFQATT, CDR2 SNEGSKA (reference sequence). The germline V and J ends were trimmed by 6 bases and 6 bases, with 15 bases remaining between them. CDR3 DNA: TGCAGTGCCAGGATTACAGGGAGCGAGCAGTACTTC. Protein product: CSARITGSEQYF.

The chain recombines TRBV7-9 with TRBJ1-1; 8 positions match TRBD1. The CDR3 is 14 residues long. With V trimmed by 1 base and J by 4 bases, 2 bases remained unmatched. The germline gives CDR1 SEHNR, CDR2 FQNEAQ (reference sequence). CDR3 loop: CASSLGTGITEAFF. CDR3 in DNA: TGTGCCAGCAGCTTAGGGACAGGGATCACTGAAGCTTTCTTT.

This clonotype occurred many times. V and J are TRBV20-1 and TRBJ2-1; TRBD2 agrees at 10 bases. Germline values: CDR1 DFQATT, CDR2 SNEGSKA (reference sequence). This CDR3 has 15 residues. Trimming took 0 bases from V and 7 from J; bases not matched to a gene: 6. DNA of the CDR3: TGCAGTGCTAGAGAACTAGCGGGGAAGGTGAATGAGCAGTTCTTC. Translated, it gives CSARELAGKVNEQFF.

This clonotype was seen only once. The chain uses TRBV7-3 and TRBJ2-7; TRBD2 matches at 7 bases. This CDR3 region has 14 residues. The germline V gene encodes CDR1 SGHTA and CDR2 FQGTGA. The trim removed 4 bases at V and 3 bases at J, leaving 6 bases unmatched. Here the CDR3 DNA reads TGTGCCAGCAGCTCCGGTGGCGGGAGCTACGAGCAGTACTTC. It encodes CASSSGGGSYEQYF.

This clonotype was detected ten times or more. The gene calls are TRBV6-2 or TRBV6-3 and TRBJ1-5; possible D gene TRBD1, 5 bases. Trimming pared 2 bases from V and 2 bases from J, leaving 7 bases between. CDR3 length: 14 residues. The V gene's germline CDR1 is MNHEY and CDR2 SVGEGT. The CDR3 here is CASSYQGGNQPQHF. CDR3 bases: TGTGCCAGCAGTTACCAAGGGGGCAATCAGCCCCAGCATTTT.

This clonotype occurred once. CDR3 amino acids: CAISERLAGEGDEQFF. DNA of the CDR3: TGTGCCATCAGTGAGAGGCTAGCGGGAGAGGGGGATGAGCAGTTCTTC. This chain uses TRBV10-3 with TRBJ2-1; TRBD2 aligns across 10 bases. Germline V CDR1 and CDR2: ENHRY, SYGVKD. V was pared by 2 bases and J by 8 bases, with 9 bases of the junction left unmatched. The CDR3 is 16 amino acids.

This clonotype was seen ten or more times. The genes are TRBV6-5 and TRBJ1-2; TRBD1 is a possible D gene (6 bases). CDR1 and CDR2 from the germline V gene are MNHEY and SVGAGI. With 2 bases removed from V and 5 bases from J, the gap between germline ends came to 21 bases. This CDR3 is 17 amino acids long. The CDR3 region is CASSYATGGRAHYGYTF. DNA for the CDR3: TGTGCCAGCAGTTACGCGACCGGGGGGCGCGCCCATTATGGCTACACCTTC.

The chain recombines TRBV12-3 or TRBV12-4 with TRBJ1-4, with TRBD1 matching over 9 bases. The V segment lost 3 bases and the J segment 7 bases; nucleotides outside the gene matches: 12. The CDR3 runs 17 residues. CDR3 sequence: CASSFGGWTGEPEKLFF. The DNA of the CDR3 is TGTGCCAGCAGTTTTGGGGGTTGGACAGGGGAGCCTGAAAAACTGTTTTTT.

This clonotype appeared a few times. The chain combines TRBV3-1 with TRBJ1-1; 7 bases are a match to TRBD1. CDR1 is LGHDT, CDR2 YNNKEL, per germline (reference sequence). V was pared by 4 bases and J by 3 bases, with 5 bases of the junction left unmatched. The CDR3 consists of 14 residues. CDR3 residues: CASSPGTVYTEAFF. The CDR3 DNA reads as TGTGCCAGCAGCCCGGGGACAGTTTACACTGAAGCTTTCTTT.

This clonotype was seen repeatedly, ten times or more. This could be a read error, since a much larger clone is one nucleotide away. CDR3 bases: TGTGCCAGTAGTACTGACCCAGAGCAGTTCTTC. It is translated as CASSTDPEQFF. The rearrangement uses TRBV19 and TRBJ2-1; D is unresolved. The CDR3 covers 11 residues. Trimming removed 4 bases from V and 10 bases from J, with 8 bases in between. In germline, CDR1 is LNHDA, CDR2 SQIVND (reference sequence).

A remark on this clonotype: A much larger clone differs by one base, so this may be a read error. The CDR3 spells CTSGDLGYGYTF. CDR3 in DNA: TGTACCAGCGGGGACCTGGGGTATGGCTACACCTTC. V and J are TRBV10-3 and TRBJ1-2; TRBD1 is a possible D gene (5 bases). The CDR3 runs 12 residues. Germline V lookup: CDR1 ENHRY, CDR2 SYGVKD.